The 30 T cell receptor beta chains reported below all come from one sample, sequenced in a study of response to subunit inactivated influenza vaccine. TCRdb itself ran the RT-PCR reads through MiXCR, one entry per CDR3 protein. The data contain around 570,000 distinct CDR3 sequences, less than 10% of them seen just once; the ten biggest clones take up roughly 13%. Sequenced material: PBMCs from blood, taken less than 30 months after vaccination. The receptors derive from a man aged 45-69 years who received an inactivated influenza vaccine.

The V and J genes are TRBV3-1 and TRBJ1-1; 7 bases are shared with TRBD1. The CDR3 contains 16 residues. Germline CDR1 and CDR2: LGHDT and YNNKEL (reference sequence). After removal of 0 bases from V and 1 base from J, the junction contained 5 bases not matched to a gene. CDR3 amino acids: CASSQEQGQENTEAFF. As DNA, the CDR3 is TGTGCCAGCAGCCAAGAACAGGGGCAAGAGAACACTGAAGCTTTCTTT. Drawing the rest from reference TRBV3-1 and TRBJ1-1, the complete variable domain is DTAVSQTPKYLVTQMGNDKSIKCEQNLGHDTMYWYKQDSKKFLKIMFSYNNKELIINETVPNRFSPKSPDKAHLNLHINSLELGDSAVYFCASSQEQGQENTEAFFGQGTRLTVV.

This clonotype came up many times. The gene calls are TRBV29-1 and TRBJ2-3, with 14 bases lining up with TRBD2. The CDR3 loop spans 16 amino acids. The germline V gene has CDR1 SQVTM and CDR2 ANQGSEA. The V segment lost 6 bases and the J segment 1 base; nucleotides outside the gene matches: 6. This CDR3 is CSVGLAGVGGTDTQYF. Written as DNA, the CDR3 is TGCAGCGTGGGACTAGCGGGAGTCGGAGGCACAGATACGCAGTATTTT.

This clonotype has a count of ten or more. V and J are TRBV20-1 and TRBJ1-4; TRBD1 matches 8 bases. Germline V gene lookup returns CDR1 DFQATT and CDR2 SNEGSKA (reference sequence). CDR3 length: 16 amino acids. J lost 0 bases, V lost 3 bases, and 6 bases had no gene match. CDR3 amino acids: CSASRGRRATNEKLFF. CDR3 nucleotide sequence: TGCAGTGCTAGCAGGGGGCGGAGGGCAACTAATGAAAAACTGTTTTTT.

This clonotype was observed a handful of times. The chain combines TRBV5-1 with TRBJ2-6; D might be TRBD1 (6 bases). Germline loops: CDR1 SGHRS, CDR2 YFSETQ. The CDR3 runs 17 residues. The V and J ends lost 7 bases and 0 bases respectively, with 17 bases between them. The CDR3 DNA is TGCGCCAGCGGGAACCGGGACACAACCTCTGGGGCCAACGTCCTGACTTTC. It yields the protein CASGNRDTTSGANVLTF.

Points on this clonotype: The junction differs from germline at one of its ends, possibly a read error. This chain joins TRBV12-3 or TRBV12-4 and TRBJ2-1, with TRBD2 matching 9 bases. The CDR3 consists of 13 residues. The CDR3 nucleotides are TGTGCCAGCAGTTTAGGCCGAGCGGGGGGCCCAGACTTC. Its translation is CASSLGRAGGPDF.

This clonotype has a count of ten or more. Germline is not matched at one junction end, which may reflect a read error. The chain uses TRBV4-1 and TRBJ2-1; 8 bases line up with TRBD2. Germline-derived CDR1 and CDR2 are MGHRA and YSYEKL. The CDR3 contains 15 residues. As DNA, the CDR3 is TGCGCCAGCAGCCAAGAGCGGGGGGCTACCAATAAGCAGTTCTTC. Translating gives CASSQERGATNKQFF.

This clonotype was counted at least ten times. The rearrangement links TRBV29-1 to TRBJ2-6, with TRBD1 identical over 8 bases. CDR1 and CDR2 (germline): SQVTM, ANQGSEA. The V and J ends lost 6 bases and 0 bases, in that order; junction bases with no gene match: 7. The CDR3 is 16 residues long. The CDR3 DNA is TGCAGCGTGAGACAGGGGACAGTCTCTGGGGCCAACGTCCTGACTTTC. Encoded protein: CSVRQGTVSGANVLTF.

This clonotype has at least ten counts. The chain has TRBV6-1 and TRBJ2-7; D unclear. This CDR3 has 12 amino acids. Trimming removed 2 bases at V and 4 bases at J, with 6 bases between. In germline, CDR1 is MNHNS, CDR2 SASEGT. CDR3 DNA sequence: TGTGCCAGCAGTGAATACGGTTACGAGCAGTACTTC. It yields the protein CASSEYGYEQYF.

This clonotype showed up just a few times. The rearrangement joins TRBV15 to TRBJ1-6; possibly TRBD1 for D (5 bases). V dropped 3 bases and J dropped 7 bases, with 13 bases sitting between them. The CDR3 spans 15 residues. Germline loops: CDR1 LNHNV, CDR2 YYDKDF (reference sequence). The CDR3 spells CATSRELWGNSPLHF. CDR3 nucleotides: TGTGCCACCAGCAGGGAACTATGGGGGAATTCACCCCTCCACTTT.

This clonotype came up a few times. The rearrangement joins TRBV24-1 to TRBJ2-7; TRBD2 aligns across 10 bases. Germline loops: CDR1 KGHDR, CDR2 SFDVKD. Trimming at V came to 7 bases and at J to 3 bases, leaving 5 bases not matched to a gene. The CDR3 loop spans 14 amino acids. CDR3 bases: TGTGCCACCAGAGGGACTAGCGCGAGCTACGAGCAGTACTTC. Protein product: CATRGTSASYEQYF.

The chain employs TRBV7-2 and TRBJ2-3; 10 bases are shared with TRBD2. Germline V CDR1 and CDR2: SGHTA, FQGNSA. Germline trimming cut 1 base from V and 3 bases from J; bases unmatched to any gene: 4. The CDR3 totals 16 residues. Here the CDR3 reads CASSLERTSGTDTQYF. Written as DNA, the CDR3 is TGTGCCAGCAGCTTAGAACGGACTAGCGGAACAGATACGCAGTATTTT. The full variable domain, in which reference TRBV7-2 and TRBJ2-3 provide the parts outside the CDR3, is GAGVSQSPSNKVTEKGKDVELRCDPISGHTALYWYRQSLGQGLEFLIYFQGNSAPDKSGLPSDRFSAERTGGSVSTLTIQRTQQEDSAVYLCASSLERTSGTDTQYFGPGTRLTVL.

This clonotype was seen a handful of times. The rearrangement links TRBV27 to TRBJ2-2; 12 bases line up with TRBD2. Trimming took 4 bases from V and 7 from J; bases not matched to a gene: 7. Germline CDR1 MNHEY, CDR2 SMNVEV (reference sequence). The CDR3 loop spans 16 amino acids. CDR3 in DNA: TGTGCCAGCAGTTCTCTTTCTAGCGGGAGGGACGGGGAGCTGTTTTTT. This sequence encodes CASSSLSSGRDGELFF.

This clonotype was counted many times. CDR3: CASSHELATATEAFF. CDR3 coding DNA: TGCGCCAGCAGCCACGAGCTTGCGACGGCCACTGAAGCTTTCTTT. This chain links TRBV4-1 with TRBJ1-1; unclear D gene. V gave up 3 bases and J gave up 4 bases, with 15 bases separating them. Germline values: CDR1 MGHRA, CDR2 YSYEKL. The CDR3 covers 15 residues.

The chain combines TRBV7-8 with TRBJ2-3; maybe TRBD1 (6 bases). V shed 4 bases and J shed 2 bases, with 19 bases lying between them. The CDR3 is made up of 17 amino acids. Germline assignment: CDR1 SGHVS and CDR2 FQNEAQ. This CDR3 is CASSSWGSGETTDTQYF. CDR3 coding DNA: TGTGCCAGCAGCTCCTGGGGGTCAGGGGAAACCACAGATACGCAGTATTTT.

The V and J genes are TRBV29-1 and TRBJ1-1, with a tentative D call TRBD1 (5 bases). The CDR3 totals 17 residues. The V end was cut by 2 bases, the J end by 3 bases, with 22 bases between. CDR1 is SQVTM, CDR2 ANQGSEA, per germline. The CDR3 sequence is CSVEKPGGAFLYTEAFF. As DNA, the CDR3 is TGCAGCGTTGAAAAACCGGGGGGAGCATTTCTATACACTGAAGCTTTCTTT. The full variable domain, with the rest looked up from reference TRBV29-1 and TRBJ1-1, is SAVISQKPSRDICQRGTSLTIQCQVDSQVTMMFWYRQQPGQSLTLIATANQGSEATYESGFVIDKFPISRPNLTFSTLTVSNMSPEDSSIYLCSVEKPGGAFLYTEAFFGQGTRLTVV.

This clonotype was picked up a small number of times. The genes are TRBV20-1 and TRBJ1-5, with 9 bases fitting TRBD1. Germline-derived CDR1 and CDR2 are DFQATT and SNEGSKA (reference sequence). This CDR3 is 14 amino acids long. Germline trimming cut 2 bases from V and 6 bases from J; bases unmatched to any gene: 5. The CDR3 is CSARRTGEAQPQHF. CDR3 DNA sequence: TGCAGTGCTAGACGGACAGGGGAGGCTCAGCCCCAGCATTTT.

The CDR3, as DNA: TGTGCCAGCAGTTTGCACAGGGGAGAGGGTGAAAAACTGTTTTTT. It is translated as CASSLHRGEGEKLFF. The genes are TRBV12-3 or TRBV12-4 and TRBJ1-4; 7 nucleotides match TRBD1. CDR3 length equals 15 residues. With 3 bases clipped from V and 7 bases from J, the junction kept 8 bases outside the gene matches.

There are many counts of this clonotype. One end of the junction fails to match germline, which may point to a read error. The rearrangement joins TRBV11-2 to TRBJ2-7; no clear D. Germline CDR1 reads SGHAT; CDR2 reads FQNNGV. CDR3 length: 13 amino acids. CDR3 DNA: TGCGCCAGCAGCTTGGATCCCGCCTACGAGCAGTACTTC. The encoded protein is CASSLDPAYEQYF.

This clonotype has more than one count but fewer than ten. The rearrangement links TRBV20-1 to TRBJ2-5; TRBD2 agrees at 9 bases. The CDR3 sequence is 15 residues long. In germline, CDR1 is DFQATT, CDR2 SNEGSKA (reference sequence). V was pared by 6 bases and J by 3 bases, with 11 bases of the junction left unmatched. The CDR3 DNA reads as TGCAGTGCGAAACCAATCGGCGGGAGGGAAGAGACCCAGTACTTC. This sequence encodes CSAKPIGGREETQYF.

The rearrangement joins TRBV7-8 to TRBJ1-2; D may be TRBD1 (5 bases). Trimming cost V 0 bases and J 8 bases, with 10 bases left between them. Per the germline V gene, CDR1 is SGHVS and CDR2 is FQNEAQ. This CDR3 contains 13 residues. The CDR3 loop reads CASSLAGGLGYTF. Written as DNA, the CDR3 is TGTGCCAGCAGCTTAGCGGGGGGTTTGGGCTACACCTTC.

The V call is TRBV7-2, the J call TRBJ2-1; maybe TRBD1 (6 bases). The germline V and J ends were trimmed by 6 bases and 7 bases, with 16 bases remaining between them. Looked up from germline, CDR1 is SGHTA and CDR2 is FQGNSA. The CDR3 contains 14 residues. The CDR3 region has the DNA TGTGCCAGCAGATCCACCGCCACAGGGAATGAGCAGTTCTTC. Protein: CASRSTATGNEQFF.

This clonotype has ten or more counts. The chain combines TRBV27 with TRBJ2-5; 9 positions agree with TRBD1. The germline V gene encodes CDR1 MNHEY and CDR2 SMNVEV (reference sequence). The CDR3 runs 15 residues. J was trimmed by 4 bases and V by 5 bases; bases with no gene match: 8. CDR3 coding DNA: TGTGCCAGCAGTCACACAGGGGGCTTAGGAGAGACCCAGTACTTC. This encodes CASSHTGGLGETQYF.

A few counts support this clonotype. The chain carries TRBV4-1 and TRBJ2-7, with a tentative D call TRBD2 (5 bases). The CDR3 is made up of 15 amino acids. V lost 1 base and J lost 0, with 10 bases in between. Germline values: CDR1 MGHRA, CDR2 YSYEKL. The CDR3 sequence: CASSQVTGSSYEQYF. CDR3 coding DNA: TGCGCCAGCAGCCAAGTCACGGGGAGCTCCTACGAGCAGTACTTC.

This clonotype was picked up a small number of times. This sequence joins TRBV7-2 and TRBJ1-4; TRBD1 aligns across 8 bases. J was trimmed by 4 bases and V by 5 bases; bases with no gene match: 6. There are 15 residues in the CDR3. CDR1 SGHTA and CDR2 FQGNSA come from the germline V gene. CDR3 nucleotides: TGTGCCAGCAGCGCGGGACAGGCGCTTAATGAAAAACTGTTTTTT. Its protein product is CASSAGQALNEKLFF.

This clonotype was found a few times. The chain is built from TRBV6-2 or TRBV6-3 and TRBJ1-5; TRBD1 is a possible D gene (6 bases). The CDR3 has 16 residues. Per the germline V gene, CDR1 is MNHEY and CDR2 is SVGEGT. V dropped 6 bases and J dropped 0 bases, with 15 bases sitting between them. CDR3 DNA sequence: TGTGCCAGCAGGCCTAGGTGGGGGGCTAGCAATCAGCCCCAGCATTTT. Amino acid sequence: CASRPRWGASNQPQHF.

The chain recombines TRBV20-1 with TRBJ1-2; TRBD1 matches at 7 bases. CDR3 size: 17 residues. V shed 1 base, J shed 4 bases, and the junction held 15 bases outside the gene matches. Germline V gene data show CDR1 as DFQATT and CDR2 as SNEGSKA (reference sequence). CDR3 residues: CSARVLIKGGGVYGYTF. The CDR3, as DNA: TGCAGTGCTAGAGTATTGATTAAAGGAGGGGGCGTCTATGGCTACACCTTC.

This clonotype has just a few counts. J is TRBJ1-5 and V is TRBV4-2; the D gene is possibly TRBD1 (6 bases). This CDR3 spans 17 amino acids. V was trimmed by 0 bases and J by 4 bases, leaving 16 bases between them. Germline CDR1 is LGHNA and CDR2 is YNFKEQ. The CDR3 reads CASSQDSGAQRNQPQHF. The CDR3 nucleotides read TGTGCCAGCAGCCAAGACTCAGGGGCGCAACGGAATCAGCCCCAGCATTTT.

The table lists this clonotype with a few counts. The V gene is TRBV30, the J gene TRBJ1-4, with D hard to call. Germline-derived CDR1 and CDR2 are GTSNPN and SVGIG (reference sequence). Trimming pared 8 bases from V and 0 bases from J, leaving 16 bases between. This CDR3 is 15 amino acids long. The CDR3 region has the DNA TGTGCCCGACGACCAGCGGGCGCAACTAATGAAAAACTGTTTTTT. It yields the protein CARRPAGATNEKLFF.

The chain couples TRBV15 to TRBJ2-7; 8 bases are a match to TRBD2. CDR1 LNHNV and CDR2 YYDKDF come from the germline V gene (reference sequence). After removal of 10 bases from V and 1 base from J, the junction contained 9 bases not matched to a gene. The CDR3 contains 14 residues. CDR3 region: CAIAPGLVSYEQYF. In nucleotides, the CDR3 is TGTGCCATCGCCCCGGGACTAGTATCCTACGAGCAGTACTTC.

This clonotype was counted between two and nine times. The J gene is TRBJ2-1, the V gene TRBV11-2, with a tentative D call TRBD2 (5 bases). Trimming stripped 5 bases from V and 0 bases from J, with 14 bases between. This CDR3 has 16 residues. Germline CDR1 and CDR2: SGHAT and FQNNGV. CDR3 bases: TGTGCCAGCAGCCCCGGACTCCTGAGCTCCTACAATGAGCAGTTCTTC. Protein: CASSPGLLSSYNEQFF.